These 14 T cell receptor beta chains were all obtained from the same sample, sequenced in a study of blood T cell repertoires in COVID-19. The repertoire was sequenced with immunoSEQ multiplex PCR; TCRdb's copy has only in-frame clones and lacks some. The sample records about 170,000 clones, approximately 86% being singletons. The specimen was peripheral blood. These receptors all stem from an elderly man with COVID-19, enrolled during active disease.

There are many counts of this clone. The chain carries TRBV6-2 or TRBV6-3 and TRBJ1-6, with D possibly TRBD1 on 5 matching bases. Germline V gene lookup returns CDR1 MNHEY and CDR2 SVGEGT. The CDR3 has 16 residues. V was cut by 2 bases and J by 3 bases, with 11 bases left in between. CDR3 bases: TGTGCCAGCAGTTACGTGGTTGGACACTATAATTCACCCCTCCACTTT. As protein: CASSYVVGHYNSPLHF.

V gene TRBV5-1 combines with J gene TRBJ2-7, with 7 positions matching TRBD1. This CDR3 region has 15 residues. V shed 4 bases, J shed 2 bases, and the junction held 9 bases outside the gene matches. CDR1 SGHRS and CDR2 YFSETQ come from the germline V gene. The CDR3 sequence: CASSLNPTGPYEQYF. The CDR3 nucleotides are TGCGCCAGCAGCCTAAATCCGACAGGGCCCTACGAGCAGTACTTC.

The sample holds one count of this clone. Other DNA variants within this sample encode the same CDR3. This sequence joins TRBV20-1 and TRBJ2-5; D remains unclear. V dropped 6 bases and J dropped 2 bases, with 4 bases sitting between them. Germline V lookup: CDR1 DFQATT, CDR2 SNEGSKA (reference sequence). There are 10 residues in the CDR3. CDR3 DNA sequence: TGCAGTGCGTCTCAAGAGACCCAGTACTTC. Encoded protein: CSASQETQYF.

This chain connects TRBV2 to TRBJ1-4; D remains ambiguous. Trimming left V 3 bases short and J 4 bases short, with 6 bases between. This CDR3 region has 13 residues. Germline CDR1 and CDR2: SNHLY and FYNNEI. The CDR3 DNA is TGTGCCAGCAGTGACGGGATTAATGAAAAACTGTTTTTT. This translates into CASSDGINEKLFF.

This chain uses TRBV28 with TRBJ1-2, with D hard to call. This CDR3 spans 15 amino acids. The V and J ends lost 6 bases and 5 bases respectively, with 19 bases between them. Germline V CDR1 and CDR2: MDHEN, SYDVKM. For the CDR3, the DNA is TGTGCCAGCAGCCTCCTTTTCGGGGTAAAGTATGGCTACACCTTC. Translated: CASSLLFGVKYGYTF.

V is TRBV11-2 and J is TRBJ2-7; tentatively, D is TRBD1 (5 bases). Trimming removed 1 base from V and 2 bases from J, with 12 bases in between. Looked up from germline, CDR1 is SGHAT and CDR2 is FQNNGV. The CDR3 contains 15 residues. CDR3 region: CASSLGRVRTYEQYF. CDR3 nucleotide sequence: TGTGCCAGCAGCTTAGGCAGGGTCCGAACCTACGAGCAGTACTTC.

V usage is TRBV7-6 and J usage is TRBJ1-5; 12 positions match TRBD1. The CDR3 runs to 17 residues. CDR1 SGHVS and CDR2 FNYEAQ come from the germline V gene. V lost 5 bases to trimming and J lost 1 base; unmatched junction nucleotides: 6. CDR3 residues: CASSAGTGGVSNQPQHF. CDR3 DNA sequence: TGTGCCAGCAGCGCTGGGACAGGGGGCGTGAGCAATCAGCCCCAGCATTTT.

This chain uses TRBV28 with TRBJ1-2; 7 positions agree with TRBD1. The germline CDR1 and CDR2 sequences are MDHEN and SYDVKM. The junction had 10 bases not matched to a gene; V was cut back by 8 bases and J by 7 bases. The CDR3 length is 13 residues. The CDR3 spells CASGYRGWGGYTF. Here the CDR3 DNA reads TGTGCCAGCGGGTACAGGGGCTGGGGTGGCTACACCTTC.

The rearrangement uses TRBV27 and TRBJ1-2; D may be TRBD1 (5 bases). The CDR3 totals 13 residues. Germline V CDR1 and CDR2: MNHEY, SMNVEV (reference sequence). The V gene lost 1 base and the J gene lost 7 bases, with 10 bases spanning the gap. CDR3 protein: CASSLYGGGGYTF. CDR3 bases: TGTGCCAGCAGTTTATACGGGGGGGGTGGCTACACCTTC.

V gene TRBV5-4 combines with J gene TRBJ2-1; 8 nucleotides match TRBD2. CDR3 length: 16 residues. Germline CDR1 and CDR2: SGHNT and YYREEE (reference sequence). V trimming: 5 bases; J trimming: 7 bases; junction bases outside the gene matches: 14. The CDR3 region is CASRRETAGGLNEQFF. CDR3 in DNA: TGTGCCAGCAGGCGGGAGACGGCGGGGGGCCTAAATGAGCAGTTCTTC.

The chain combines TRBV5-1 with TRBJ1-1; 8 bases line up with TRBD1. CDR1 is SGHRS and CDR2 is YFSETQ in the germline V gene. The length of the CDR3 is 15 residues. The trim removed 4 bases at V and 2 bases at J, leaving 7 bases unmatched. The CDR3 sequence is CASSPDGQGNTEAFF. CDR3 DNA sequence: TGCGCCAGCAGCCCTGACGGACAGGGAAACACTGAAGCTTTCTTT.

The V gene is TRBV7-9, the J gene TRBJ1-1, with 12 bases matching TRBD1. Germline trimming cut 2 bases from V and 5 bases from J; bases unmatched to any gene: 6. Germline loops: CDR1 SEHNR, CDR2 FQNEAQ (reference sequence). The CDR3 consists of 16 residues. CDR3 DNA: TGTGCCAGCAGCTTAAGTGGGACAGGGGGCATGACTGAAGCTTTCTTT. Protein sequence: CASSLSGTGGMTEAFF.

The V call is TRBV5-1, the J call TRBJ1-6, with D perhaps TRBD1 (6 bases). Germline lookup yields CDR1 SGHRS and CDR2 YFSETQ. The CDR3 is 15 amino acids. Trimming removed 3 bases at V and 9 bases at J, with 16 bases between. In DNA form, the CDR3 reads TGCGCCAGCAGCTCCACAGGGCAGGAGAGTTCACCCCTCCACTTT. It is translated as CASSSTGQESSPLHF.

The chain is built from TRBV6-5 and TRBJ1-1; TRBD1 matches at 10 bases. V shed 6 bases, J shed 3 bases, and the junction held 1 base outside the gene matches. The CDR3 has 13 residues. Germline CDR1 reads MNHEY; CDR2 reads SVGAGI. CDR3 sequence (DNA): TGTGCCAGCAGCGGGACAGGGGACACTGAAGCTTTCTTT. This gives the protein CASSGTGDTEAFF.